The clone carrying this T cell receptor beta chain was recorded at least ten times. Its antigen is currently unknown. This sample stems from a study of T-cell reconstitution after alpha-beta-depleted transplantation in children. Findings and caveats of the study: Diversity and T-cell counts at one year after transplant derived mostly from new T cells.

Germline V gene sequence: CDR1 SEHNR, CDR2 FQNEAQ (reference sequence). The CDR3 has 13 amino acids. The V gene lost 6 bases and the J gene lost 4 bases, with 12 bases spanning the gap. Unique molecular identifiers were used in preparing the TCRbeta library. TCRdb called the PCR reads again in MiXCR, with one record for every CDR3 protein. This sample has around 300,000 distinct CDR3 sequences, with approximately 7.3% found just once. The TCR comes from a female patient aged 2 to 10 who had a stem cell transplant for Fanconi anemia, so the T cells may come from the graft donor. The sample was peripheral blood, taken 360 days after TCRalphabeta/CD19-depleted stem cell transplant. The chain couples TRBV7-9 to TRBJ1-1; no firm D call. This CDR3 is CASSSQSGTEAFF. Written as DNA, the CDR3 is TGTGCCAGCAGTTCCCAGAGTGGCACTGAAGCTTTCTTT.